This TCR beta chain is drawn from a study of T-cell reconstitution after alpha-beta-depleted transplantation in children. In regard to this clonotype: At one end, the junction sequence differs from germline, possibly due to a read error.

The CDR3 contains 14 residues. CDR1 is DFQATT, CDR2 SNEGSKA, per germline (reference sequence). Unique molecular identifiers were incorporated when the TCRbeta library was constructed. MiXCR was run by TCRdb on the PCR reads, yielding one entry per CDR3 protein. The data contain hundreds of thousands of distinct CDR3 sequences, approximately 20% of them singletons. This specimen consisted of PBMCs from the stem cell graft donor, obtained from the stem cell graft. The chain has TRBV20-1 and TRBJ1-1; 7 bases line up with TRBD1. The receptor comes from a human donor who donated a stem cell graft to a child with acute lymphoblastic leukemia. The CDR3 region is CSAYLQGKGTEAFF. The CDR3 region has the DNA TGCAGTGCATACCTACAGGGGAAGGGCACTGAAGCTTTCTTC.